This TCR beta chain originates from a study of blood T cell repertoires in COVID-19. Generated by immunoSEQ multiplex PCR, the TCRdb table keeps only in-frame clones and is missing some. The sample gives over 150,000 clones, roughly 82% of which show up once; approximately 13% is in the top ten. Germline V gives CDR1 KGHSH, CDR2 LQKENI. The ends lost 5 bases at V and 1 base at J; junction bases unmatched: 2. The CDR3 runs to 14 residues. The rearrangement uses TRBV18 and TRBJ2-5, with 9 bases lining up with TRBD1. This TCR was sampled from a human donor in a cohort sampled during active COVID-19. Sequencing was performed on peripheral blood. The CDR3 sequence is CASSLTGGQETQYF. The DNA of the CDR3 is TGTGCCAGCTCATTGACAGGGGGCCAAGAGACCCAGTACTTC.